The 27 T cell receptor beta chains presented below share a single source sample, sequenced in a study of T cells in lung cancer brain metastases. TCRdb keeps only in-frame clones here, not all; method: immunoSEQ multiplex PCR. Among 700 or so clones listed, approximately 92% were seen once. The sequencing sample was made of tumor tissue from a brain metastasis. Receptors originate from a man aged 55 to 70 with non-small cell lung cancer that had spread to the brain.

The chain employs TRBV11-2 and TRBJ2-5, with a weak D call TRBD1 (6 bases). The CDR3 length is 14 residues. CDR1 and CDR2 from the germline V gene are SGHAT and FQNNGV. Trimming took 5 bases from V and 4 from J, leaving 14 bases between them. CDR3 DNA sequence: TGTGCCAGCAGCCCCGGGACAACCGGAGAGACCCAGTACTTC. It specifies CASSPGTTGETQYF.

V gene TRBV7-9 combines with J gene TRBJ2-1, with 10 bases matching TRBD2. Trimming at V came to 4 bases and at J to 10 bases, leaving 7 bases not matched to a gene. Germline V gene sequence: CDR1 SEHNR, CDR2 FQNEAQ (reference sequence). This CDR3 has 14 amino acids. In DNA form, the CDR3 reads TGTGCCAGCAGCTACAGGGGACTAGCGAACGAGCAGTTCTTC. Its protein product is CASSYRGLANEQFF. Filled out from reference TRBV7-9 and TRBJ2-1, the complete variable domain reads DTGVSQNPRHKITKRGQNVTFRCDPISEHNRLYWYRQTLGQGPEFLTYFQNEAQLEKSRLLSDRFSAERPKGSFSTLEIQRTEQGDSAMYLCASSYRGLANEQFFGPGTRLTVL.

The chain couples TRBV4-2 to TRBJ2-2; tentative D call: TRBD2 (7 bases). The V gene's germline CDR1 is LGHNA and CDR2 YNFKEQ. Between the trimmed V and J ends, which lost 0 bases and 5 bases, there was a span of 22 bases. The CDR3 totals 19 residues. The CDR3 nucleotides are TGTGCCAGCAGCCAAGAAGTTCGCCGGGGGGCCGGCGGAACCGGGGAGCTGTTTTTT. Its translation is CASSQEVRRGAGGTGELFF.

The V and J genes are TRBV18 and TRBJ2-4; TRBD1 aligns across 7 bases. Per germline, CDR1 KGHSH and CDR2 LQKENI. CDR3 length equals 19 residues. Unmatched junction bases numbered 14, after V lost 1 base and J lost 2 bases. The CDR3 loop reads CASSPRGTVGRGTKNIQYF. Written as DNA, the CDR3 is TGTGCCAGCTCACCACGAGGGACAGTAGGGCGAGGGACCAAAAACATTCAGTACTTC.

This clone occurred once. The chain is built from TRBV4-3 and TRBJ2-3; unclear D gene. The CDR3 extends over 14 amino acids. With 0 bases removed from V and 0 bases from J, the gap between germline ends came to 4 bases. Per the germline V gene, CDR1 is LGHNA and CDR2 is YSLEER. This CDR3 is CASSQDVSTDTQYF. The CDR3 region has the DNA TGCGCCAGCAGCCAAGATGTAAGCACAGATACGCAGTATTTT.

This clone showed up just a few times. The V gene is TRBV30, the J gene TRBJ1-2; D call uncertain. Trimming removed 0 bases from V and 0 bases from J, with 5 bases in between. From germline, CDR1 is GTSNPN and CDR2 SVGIG (reference sequence). The CDR3 has 13 residues. CDR3: CAWSVAANYGYTF. CDR3 nucleotides: TGTGCCTGGAGTGTAGCGGCTAACTATGGCTACACCTTC.

This clone has only a few counts. The chain couples TRBV6-1 to TRBJ2-4; tentatively, D is TRBD2 (6 bases). This CDR3 has 14 amino acids. Germline CDR1 is MNHNS and CDR2 is SASEGT. The V end was cut by 4 bases, the J end by 0 bases, with 7 bases between. The DNA of the CDR3 is TGTGCCAGCAGTGTGGGACTAGCCAAAAACATTCAGTACTTC. Its protein product is CASSVGLAKNIQYF.

The chain uses TRBV9 and TRBJ1-5; no clear D. This CDR3 region has 14 residues. V was pared by 3 bases and J by 4 bases, with 11 bases between. Germline assignment: CDR1 SGDLS and CDR2 YYNGEE. CDR3 residues: CASSALPFNQPQHF. In DNA form, the CDR3 reads TGTGCCAGCAGCGCCCTTCCTTTTAATCAGCCCCAGCATTTT.

The table lists this clone with a few counts. The J gene is TRBJ2-1, the V gene TRBV7-9, with D unclear. V lost 2 bases, J lost 6 bases, and 14 bases lay in between. The CDR3 loop spans 15 amino acids. The germline V gene has CDR1 SEHNR and CDR2 FQNEAQ (reference sequence). This CDR3 reads CASSLFPPLGNEQFF. For the CDR3, the DNA is TGTGCCAGCAGCTTATTCCCGCCGTTGGGCAATGAGCAGTTCTTC.

The count of this clone is one. The rearrangement joins TRBV7-9 to TRBJ1-3; no firm D call. This CDR3 region has 14 residues. Trimming took off 5 bases at V and 1 base at J, with 9 bases between the two ends. The germline gives CDR1 SEHNR, CDR2 FQNEAQ (reference sequence). In nucleotides, the CDR3 is TGTGCCAGCAGCAACGGAGGGTCTGGAAACACCATATATTTT. Translation: CASSNGGSGNTIYF.

This chain joins TRBV7-9 and TRBJ2-3, with a tentative D call TRBD1 (5 bases). The CDR3 runs 16 residues. Per germline, CDR1 SEHNR and CDR2 FQNEAQ (reference sequence). Deletions cut 4 bases from V and 3 bases from J, with 17 bases between. For the CDR3, the DNA is TGTGCCAGCAGCTCGCTTGGGGCCCCGAGAACAGATACGCAGTATTTT. This encodes CASSSLGAPRTDTQYF.

The rearrangement uses TRBV5-6 and TRBJ1-2; tentative D call: TRBD1 (5 bases). CDR3 length: 15 amino acids. Germline CDR1 and CDR2: SGHDT and YYEEEE. V lost 4 bases, J lost 0 bases, and 13 bases lay in between. The CDR3, as DNA: TGTGCCAGCAGCCCGGGACGGCAAACTAACTATGGCTACACCTTC. Protein: CASSPGRQTNYGYTF.

V and J are TRBV2 and TRBJ1-1; weak D call: TRBD1 (6 bases). In germline, CDR1 is SNHLY, CDR2 FYNNEI. V was cut by 10 bases and J by 3 bases, with 15 bases left in between. There are 13 residues in the CDR3. The CDR3 DNA follows: TGTGCCACCACTAGGGGGGAGGACACTGAAGCTTTCTTT. This encodes CATTRGEDTEAFF.

The V and J genes are TRBV5-1 and TRBJ2-5; 7 bases match TRBD1. The J segment lost 4 bases and the V segment lost 3 bases, leaving 3 bases of the junction unmatched. In germline, CDR1 is SGHRS, CDR2 YFSETQ. The CDR3 covers 13 residues. In DNA, the CDR3 is TGCGCCAGCAGCTGGGACAGTCGAGAGACCCAGTACTTC. Encoded protein: CASSWDSRETQYF.

This clone came up once. J is TRBJ2-4 and V is TRBV13; 16 positions agree with TRBD2. The CDR3 has 18 residues. Germline CDR1 reads PRHDT; CDR2 reads FYEKMQ (reference sequence). The junction had 4 bases not matched to a gene; V was cut back by 3 bases and J by 2 bases. In DNA, the CDR3 is TGTGCCAGCAGCTTCGGGACTAGCGGGGGGGCCACCAAAAACATTCAGTACTTC. It yields the protein CASSFGTSGGATKNIQYF.

This chain connects TRBV19 to TRBJ1-1; 7 bases fit TRBD1. Unmatched junction bases numbered 6, after V lost 10 bases and J lost 4 bases. CDR3 length: 12 amino acids. In germline, CDR1 is LNHDA, CDR2 SQIVND (reference sequence). The CDR3 nucleotides are TGTGCCACCAGAGGGGGCGTCACTGAAGCTTTCTTT. Encoded protein: CATRGGVTEAFF.

With regard to this clone: The sample contains more than one DNA sequence encoding this CDR3. CDR3 nucleotides: TGTGCCAGCAGCGTGGCGACAGGGCTCCAAGAGACCCAGTACTTC. This gives the protein CASSVATGLQETQYF. The chain is built from TRBV9 and TRBJ2-5; 7 nucleotides agree with TRBD1. With 2 bases clipped from V and 1 base from J, the junction kept 5 bases outside the gene matches. Germline-derived CDR1 and CDR2 are SGDLS and YYNGEE. The CDR3 extends over 15 amino acids.

V gene TRBV5-4 combines with J gene TRBJ2-5, with 10 positions matching TRBD2. The CDR3 length is 16 residues. The V gene's germline CDR1 is SGHNT and CDR2 YYREEE (reference sequence). Germline trimming cut 4 bases from V and 3 bases from J; bases unmatched to any gene: 9. CDR3: CASSGGAGGPEETQYF. The DNA of the CDR3 is TGTGCCAGCAGCGGTGGAGCGGGAGGGCCAGAAGAGACCCAGTACTTC.

V gene TRBV9 combines with J gene TRBJ1-3; D unresolved. Germline loops: CDR1 SGDLS, CDR2 YYNGEE. CDR3 size: 14 residues. V shed 8 bases and J shed 1 base, with 13 bases lying between them. DNA of the CDR3: TGTGCCAGTTCTCCAGACCAGTCTGGAAACACCATATATTTT. Translated, it gives CASSPDQSGNTIYF.

The rearrangement links TRBV19 to TRBJ1-5, with 8 bases lining up with TRBD1. This CDR3 comprises 15 residues. CDR1 and CDR2 (germline): LNHDA, SQIVND (reference sequence). Trimming at V came to 7 bases and at J to 9 bases, leaving 14 bases not matched to a gene. CDR3 protein: CASKVGQGGILPQHF. For the CDR3, the DNA is TGTGCCAGTAAAGTCGGACAGGGTGGGATTCTGCCCCAGCATTTT.

The rearrangement links TRBV30 to TRBJ1-6, with D hard to call. The CDR3 is made up of 13 amino acids. The germline V and J ends were trimmed by 0 bases and 11 bases, with 11 bases remaining between them. Germline V gene lookup returns CDR1 GTSNPN and CDR2 SVGIG (reference sequence). The CDR3 region has the DNA TGTGCCTGGAGTGTACCGGCTTTGGCACCCCTCCACTTT. As protein: CAWSVPALAPLHF.

The J gene is TRBJ2-7, the V gene TRBV9, with 10 bases that match TRBD2. This CDR3 spans 15 amino acids. Germline loops: CDR1 SGDLS, CDR2 YYNGEE. Trimming took 2 bases from V and 3 from J; bases not matched to a gene: 5. The CDR3 bases are TGTGCCAGCAGCGTTGGGACTAGCGTTGGCTACGAGCAGTACTTC. This encodes CASSVGTSVGYEQYF.

Of note for this clone: At one of its ends the junction is not consistent with the germline gene, which may arise from a read error. The rearrangement uses TRBV10-3 and TRBJ1-3; TRBD1 matches 9 bases. Germline V lookup: CDR1 ENHRY, CDR2 SYGVKD. CDR3 length: 14 amino acids. The CDR3 DNA reads TGTGCCACCGGGACAGGGATTAAAGGAAATACCATATATTTT. This translates into CATGTGIKGNTIYF.

This clone was recorded only once. This chain uses TRBV7-9 with TRBJ1-1, with 7 nucleotides matching TRBD1. Per the germline V gene, CDR1 is SEHNR and CDR2 is FQNEAQ (reference sequence). V lost 5 bases, J lost 4 bases, and 4 bases stayed unmatched. This CDR3 comprises 13 residues. In DNA, the CDR3 is TGTGCCAGCAGCGCCAGGGGGGGCACTGAAGCTTTCTTT. Translating it yields CASSARGGTEAFF.

The chain uses TRBV5-6 and TRBJ2-3; 7 bases are a match to TRBD2. Germline V lookup: CDR1 SGHDT, CDR2 YYEEEE. CDR3 length equals 14 residues. V lost 6 bases to trimming and J lost 3 bases; unmatched junction nucleotides: 7. The CDR3 nucleotides are TGTGCCAGCACCTTCCTGGGGGGGACAGATACGCAGTATTTT. Translation gives CASTFLGGTDTQYF. The whole variable domain, remainder taken from reference TRBV5-6 and TRBJ2-3, is DAGVTQSPTHLIKTRGQQVTLRCSPKSGHDTVSWYQQALGQGPQFIFQYYEEEERQRGNFPDRFSGHQFPNYSSELNVNALLLGDSALYLCASTFLGGTDTQYFGPGTRLTVL.

CDR3 DNA sequence: TGTGCCAGCAGTGAACGGCAGAACACCGGGGAGCTGTTTTTT. It is translated as CASSERQNTGELFF. The genes are TRBV2 and TRBJ2-2; no firm D call. The V end lost 2 bases, the J end lost 1 base, and 5 bases lay between the germline ends. In germline, CDR1 is SNHLY, CDR2 FYNNEI. CDR3 length: 14 amino acids.

CDR3 sequence: CASSITGVAFF. Written as DNA, the CDR3 is TGTGCCAGCAGCATCACAGGGGTGGCTTTCTTT. The V call is TRBV7-9, the J call TRBJ1-1, with 7 bases that match TRBD1. The length of the CDR3 is 11 residues. Germline V gives CDR1 SEHNR, CDR2 FQNEAQ (reference sequence). V dropped 5 bases and J dropped 11; count of bases not matched to a gene: 5.